Sequencing of this T cell receptor beta chain was carried out in a study of cytomegalovirus exposure and HLA in healthy donors. Study observations and caveats: The number of N-insertions in an Asian-associated ancestry cluster was reportedly below the 666-donor mean in a later analysis. An apparent linkage of common viral pathogens to several of the most significant clusters emerged in a later analysis.

PCR used 60 Vbeta primers and 13 Jbeta primers. Assay used: immunoSEQ multiplex PCR; TCRdb lists only in-frame clones, some missing. The data show more than 80,000 clones, nearly 70% seen once. The V end was cut by 5 bases, the J end by 4 bases, with 20 bases between. The CDR3 totals 16 residues. CDR1 is SNHLY and CDR2 is FYNNEI in the germline V gene. Notes on this clone: As yet, its antigen is unknown.

Sequencing was carried out using PBMCs. This chain uses TRBV2 with TRBJ1-1; the D gene is possibly TRBD1 (5 bases). The sequence was collected from a middle-aged man in good health and CMV-seronegative. Written as DNA, the CDR3 is TGTGCCAGCAGTTTGACAGACTCCTCTTCAGGCACTGAAGCTTTCTTT. Amino acid sequence: CASSLTDSSSGTEAFF.